This entry lists 15 T cell receptor beta chains sequenced from one sample in a study of shared clonotypes between healthy human individuals. Naive CD8 cells comprised CD45RO-negative, CCR7-positively selected cells, excluding terminally differentiated effector memory CD45RA+ cells. Method: immunoSEQ multiplex PCR; TCRdb's copy keeps in-frame clones and lacks some. The data contain approximately 650,000 clones, over 95% of them singletons. Material: naive CD8+ T cells sorted from blood. The receptors derive from a woman in her 30s in good health.

The CDR3 DNA follows: TGTGCCAGCAGTGAAGACCCGGCCGGGGAGCAGTACTTC. Protein sequence: CASSEDPAGEQYF. This chain uses TRBV2 with TRBJ2-7; D uncertain. Trimming shortened V by 1 base and J by 7 bases, and 11 bases separated the two germline ends. CDR1 is SNHLY, CDR2 FYNNEI, per germline. The length of the CDR3 is 13 residues.

This chain joins TRBV19 and TRBJ2-1; D might be TRBD1 or TRBD2, each matching 5 bases. The germline V gene encodes CDR1 LNHDA and CDR2 SQIVND (reference sequence). The CDR3 totals 15 residues. V shed 4 bases and J shed 4 bases, with 14 bases lying between them. The CDR3 is CASSNPGTAYNEQFF. In nucleotides, the CDR3 is TGTGCCAGTAGTAACCCCGGGACGGCTTACAATGAGCAGTTCTTC.

The chain uses TRBV13 and TRBJ1-3; D is ambiguous. The CDR3 spans 16 residues. CDR1 and CDR2 from the germline V gene are PRHDT and FYEKMQ (reference sequence). Trimming removed 6 bases at V and 0 bases at J, with 15 bases between. CDR3: CASRLRYGDSGNTIYF. The CDR3 DNA reads as TGTGCCAGCAGGCTGCGATACGGGGACTCTGGAAACACCATATATTTT. Full variable domain (outside the CDR3, taken from reference TRBV13 and TRBJ1-3): AAGVIQSPRHLIKEKRETATLKCYPIPRHDTVYWYQQGPGQDPQFLISFYEKMQSDKGSIPDRFSAQQFSDYHSELNMSSLELGDSALYFCASRLRYGDSGNTIYFGEGSWLTVV.

The genes are TRBV2 and TRBJ2-3, with 9 bases matching TRBD2. There are 15 residues in the CDR3. In germline, CDR1 is SNHLY, CDR2 FYNNEI. Trimming removed 7 bases from V and 3 bases from J; junction bases left unmatched: 8. DNA for the CDR3: TGTGCCAGCATGCTACTAGCGGGCCTAACAGATACGCAGTATTTT. It encodes CASMLLAGLTDTQYF.

The rearrangement joins TRBV7-9 to TRBJ1-1; D possibly corresponds to TRBD1 (5 bases). V lost 5 bases and J 6 bases, leaving 19 bases between the germline ends. The CDR3 has 15 residues. The germline gives CDR1 SEHNR, CDR2 FQNEAQ (reference sequence). The CDR3 sequence is CASSLAGVGPSEAFF. The CDR3 DNA reads as TGTGCCAGCAGCCTCGCTGGCGTGGGGCCATCTGAAGCTTTCTTT.

The chain carries TRBV28 and TRBJ1-5; TRBD1 matches 12 bases. The V gene's germline CDR1 is MDHEN and CDR2 SYDVKM. CDR3 length: 18 amino acids. Trimming removed 7 bases from V and 6 bases from J; junction bases left unmatched: 16. CDR3 loop: CASKFDEGQGAWGQPQHF. As DNA, the CDR3 is TGTGCCAGCAAGTTCGATGAGGGACAGGGGGCTTGGGGTCAGCCCCAGCATTTT. Looking up the rest from reference TRBV28 and TRBJ1-5 gives the full variable domain: DVKVTQSSRYLVKRTGEKVFLECVQDMDHENMFWYRQDPGLGLRLIYFSYDVKMKEKGDIPEGYSVSREKKERFSLILESASTNQTSMYLCASKFDEGQGAWGQPQHFGDGTRLSIL.

The CDR3 loop is CASSPLGMPRQYF. The DNA of the CDR3 is TGTGCCAGCAGCCCGCTTGGGATGCCGCGGCAGTACTTC. The chain is built from TRBV7-6 and TRBJ2-7, with unresolved D. Trimming took 5 bases from V and 9 from J, leaving 17 bases between them. Germline CDR1 reads SGHVS; CDR2 reads FNYEAQ. The CDR3 has 13 residues.

The J gene is TRBJ2-7, the V gene TRBV7-9; 7 bases align to TRBD1. Per the germline V gene, CDR1 is SEHNR and CDR2 is FQNEAQ (reference sequence). V was pared by 3 bases and J by 6 bases, with 5 bases of the junction left unmatched. This CDR3 has 13 amino acids. The CDR3: CASSLGQPGEQYF. The DNA for the CDR3 is TGTGCCAGCAGCTTGGGACAGCCCGGCGAGCAGTACTTC.

The chain joins TRBV15 to TRBJ2-1; the match to TRBD2 covers 10 bases. CDR3 size: 14 residues. Trimming cost V 6 bases and J 4 bases; bases outside gene matches: 3. Germline CDR1 is LNHNV and CDR2 is YYDKDF (reference sequence). This CDR3 is CATSLAGDYNEQFF. The CDR3 DNA follows: TGTGCCACCAGTCTAGCGGGAGATTACAATGAGCAGTTCTTC.

The CDR3 region is CASSFDQAGELFF. DNA for the CDR3: TGCGCCAGCAGCTTCGATCAGGCCGGGGAGCTGTTTTTT. The genes are TRBV5-1 and TRBJ2-2, with D unresolved. CDR3 length: 13 residues. V lost 2 bases, J lost 6 bases, and 8 bases lay in between. Germline lookup yields CDR1 SGHRS and CDR2 YFSETQ. Full variable domain (missing parts from reference TRBV5-1 and TRBJ2-2): KAGVTQTPRYLIKTRGQQVTLSCSPISGHRSVSWYQQTPGQGLQFLFEYFSETQRNKGNFPGRFSGRQFSNSRSEMNVSTLELGDSALYLCASSFDQAGELFFGEGSRLTVL.

The chain recombines TRBV27 with TRBJ2-1; TRBD1 might be the D (6 bases). The CDR3 spans 16 residues. Trimming shortened V by 5 bases and J by 0 bases, and 14 bases separated the two germline ends. Per germline, CDR1 MNHEY and CDR2 SMNVEV (reference sequence). CDR3 in DNA: TGTGCCAGCAGTCCCGGGACATCCAGCTCCTACAATGAGCAGTTCTTC. It translates to CASSPGTSSSYNEQFF.

This sequence joins TRBV21-1 and TRBJ1-2. TRBV21-1 is termed a pseudogene. CDR3 size: 18 residues. The CDR3 sequence: CASSSPGGGGSPSYGYTF. In nucleotides, the CDR3 is TGTGCCAGCAGCAGCCCGGGGGGCGGGGGAAGTCCGTCCTATGGCTACACCTTC.

The chain uses TRBV6-5 and TRBJ1-4; D gene unclear. The V gene's germline CDR1 is MNHEY and CDR2 SVGAGI. This CDR3 spans 14 amino acids. Trimming cost V 0 bases and J 0 bases, with 2 bases left between them. This chain's CDR3 is CASSYSSTNEKLFF. CDR3 nucleotide sequence: TGTGCCAGCAGTTACTCCTCAACTAATGAAAAACTGTTTTTT.

The chain's CDR3 is CASSHRDPHREDSQYF. CDR3 DNA sequence: TGTGCCAGCAGCCACCGGGACCCGCATAGGGAAGACTCCCAGTATTTT. This chain links TRBV14 with TRBJ2-3; D may be TRBD1 or TRBD2 (5 bases each). The CDR3 has 16 amino acids. CDR1 is SGHDN, CDR2 FVKESK, per germline. Trimming pared 3 bases from V and 12 bases from J, leaving 25 bases between.

The rearrangement links TRBV27 to TRBJ2-1; 7 bases line up with TRBD2. CDR1 and CDR2 from the germline V gene are MNHEY and SMNVEV (reference sequence). The junction had 9 bases not matched to a gene; V was cut back by 3 bases and J by 4 bases. This CDR3 comprises 16 residues. CDR3 in DNA: TGTGCCAGCAGTTTGTCTAGCGGACACCAATACAATGAGCAGTTCTTC. Translation: CASSLSSGHQYNEQFF.